This is a list of T cell receptor beta chains from one sample in a study of blood T cell dynamics during melanoma immunotherapy. The protocol was immunoSEQ multiplex PCR, while the TCRdb copy is restricted to in-frame clones and leaves out a portion. The data contain about 10,000 clones, 80% to 85% of them singletons. The specimen comprised blood, sampled from a patient treated with checkpoint blockade. These receptors originate from a human donor with melanoma. Both conserved end residues are part of each CDR3. Fields, in order: D gene, CDR3 length, V gene, J gene, clone size, CDR3 DNA, CDR3 protein. The D gene is left open where the match is weak. The size entry is marked missing in some rows and otherwise reads once, few, many or a size class.

>.|14|TRBV7-2|TRBJ2-3|once
TGTGCCAGCAGCTTAGCGCCCGCCACAGATACGCAGTATTTT
CASSLAPATDTQYF
>.|11|TRBV6-5|TRBJ2-7|few
TGTGCCAGCAAAGGGTTCGGCGAGCAGTACTTC
CASKGFGEQYF
>TRBD1|16|TRBV18|TRBJ1-1|.
TGTGCCAGCTCACCAACACCTCGACAGGGCTGGACTGAAGCTTTCTTT
CASSPTPRQGWTEAFF
>TRBD1|16|TRBV7-9|TRBJ2-5|.
TGTGCCAGCAGCGACACAGGGGGCCTAATCCAAGAGACCCAGTACTTC
CASSDTGGLIQETQYF
>.|12|TRBV7-3|TRBJ2-1|.
TGTGCCAGCAGCTTAACATCCAGGGAGCAGTTCTTC
CASSLTSREQFF
>.|14|TRBV11-2|TRBJ2-7|.
TGTGCCAGCAGCTTAGTGGCGGGGGCGGGAGAGCAGTACTTC
CASSLVAGAGEQYF
>TRBD2|15|TRBV6-5|TRBJ2-1|.
TGTGCCAGCAGTTACTCTACTAGCGGGAGTCGTCAGCAGTTCTTC
CASSYSTSGSRQQFF
>.|12|TRBV19|TRBJ1-2|.
TGTGCCACCTCGGACCGCGTCCGCGGCTACACCTTC
CATSDRVRGYTF
>.|16|TRBV5-8|TRBJ1-1|.
TGTGCCAGCAGCTTGCTGGGGGGGGGAGGCAACACTGAAGCTTTCTTT
CASSLLGGGGNTEAFF
>.|13|TRBV11-2|TRBJ2-2|.
TGTGCCAGCAGCTTCAGTAACACCGGGGAGCTGTTTTTT
CASSFSNTGELFF
>.|14|TRBV27|TRBJ2-3|.
TGTGCCAGCAGTTTGCTGGGGTGGGGAGATACGCAGTATTTT
CASSLLGWGDTQYF
>.|15|TRBV7-2|TRBJ1-1|once
TGTGCCAGCAGCCTTCGACGGGTTCCGGACACTGAAGCTTTCTTT
CASSLRRVPDTEAFF
>.|13|TRBV11-3|TRBJ2-2|.
TGTGCCAGCAGCTTAGGCCGCAACGGGGAGCTGTTTTTT
CASSLGRNGELFF
>.|12|TRBV30|TRBJ2-7|.
TGTGCCTGGATGGGGGACCTTTACGAGCAGTACTTC
CAWMGDLYEQYF
>.|15|TRBV7-3|TRBJ2-1|.
TGTGCCAGCAGCGATATCACCCGAGGGGCTAATGAGCAGTTCTTC
CASSDITRGANEQFF
>TRBD1|15|TRBV29-1|TRBJ2-3|.
TGCAGCGTTGGACAGGGCGGCACCGTAACAGATACGCAGTATTTT
CSVGQGGTVTDTQYF
>TRBD2|16|TRBV9|TRBJ2-7|.
TGTGCCAGCAGCGTAGGGACTAGGGGAGGGGCGGGTGAGCAGTACTTC
CASSVGTRGGAGEQYF
>.|13|TRBV19|TRBJ1-5|.
TGTGCCACCTTTGGGGGGGCCGGTCAGCCCCAGCATTTT
CATFGGAGQPQHF
>TRBD1|17|TRBV7-9|TRBJ2-2|few
TGTGCCAGCAGCCCCAGCAGTAGGGGGCGGAACACCGGGGAGCTGTTTTTT
CASSPSSRGRNTGELFF
>.|12|TRBV11-3|TRBJ2-3|.
TGTGCCAGCAGCTTAGGGACAGATACGCAGTATTTT
CASSLGTDTQYF
>.|16|TRBV2|TRBJ2-3|.
TGTGCCAGTCGACGAAGCGGGCCAATCCGGGCAGATACGCAGTATTTT
CASRRSGPIRADTQYF
>.|15|TRBV6-6|TRBJ1-2|.
TGTGCCAGCAGGACGGATGGCAGACCTAACTATGGCTACACCTTC
CASRTDGRPNYGYTF
>.|13|TRBV4-2|TRBJ2-3|.
TGTGCCAGCAGCAAAGGGCCCACAGATACGCAGTATTTT
CASSKGPTDTQYF
>.|16|TRBV6-5|TRBJ2-6|.
TGTGCCAGCAGTTATGACAGCTACTCTGGGGCCAACGTCCTGACTTTC
CASSYDSYSGANVLTF
>.|13|TRBV7-2|TRBJ1-6|few
TGTGCCAGCACAGGGACCTATAATTCACCCCTCCACTTT
CASTGTYNSPLHF
>.|12|TRBV7-9|TRBJ1-2|.
TGTGCCAGCAGCTACGGGAACTATGGCTACACCTTC
CASSYGNYGYTF
>.|14|TRBV6-5|TRBJ1-1|.
TGTGCCAGCAGTCGCCCAAGACAGGCCCGTGAAGCTTTCTTT
CASSRPRQAREAFF
>.|14|TRBV7-6|TRBJ2-3|.
TGTGCCAGCAGCTTAGGCTCCAATCGAGATACGCAGTATTTT
CASSLGSNRDTQYF
>.|18|TRBV28|TRBJ2-6|.
TGTGCCAGCAGTTCCTCGCGCCGACGGATTGCTGGGGCCAACGTCCTGACTTTC
CASSSSRRRIAGANVLTF
>TRBD2|14|TRBV5-1|TRBJ2-1|.
TGCGCCAGCAGCTTAAGGACTAGTTCCAATGAGCAGTTCTTC
CASSLRTSSNEQFF
>.|13|TRBV6-6|TRBJ2-1|.
TGTGCCAGCAGCCGTAGTTTCTACAATGAGCAGTTCTTC
CASSRSFYNEQFF
>.|16|TRBV9|TRBJ1-3|.
TGTGCCAGCAGCGTAGACGGCAGGGCCTCAGGAAACACCATATATTTT
CASSVDGRASGNTIYF
>.|15|TRBV6-5|TRBJ2-5|.
TGTGCCAGCAGTAGATCCGGGACTTCCCAAGAGACCCAGTACTTC
CASSRSGTSQETQYF
>.|15|TRBV27|TRBJ2-1|.
TGTGCCAGCAGTGCCCGAGCGCGGCGGGGCGATGAGCAGTTCTTC
CASSARARRGDEQFF
>TRBD2|15|TRBV5-1|TRBJ2-7|.
TGCGCCAGCAGCTTTAGCGGGGGGCTCTCCTACGAGCAGTACTTC
CASSFSGGLSYEQYF
>.|19|TRBV7-2|TRBJ2-1|.
TGTGCCAGCAGCTTAGGGGCTCCCTACATATATTCCTACCACAATGAGCAGTTCTTC
CASSLGAPYIYSYHNEQFF
>.|16|TRBV4-1|TRBJ2-5|.
TGCGCCAGCAGCCAAGGCGGCGGGACGGCAAGGGAGACCCAGTACTTC
CASSQGGGTARETQYF
>.|14|TRBV7-6|TRBJ2-1|.
TGTGCCAGCAGCCCCCGGGGGAGTAACAATGAGCAGTTCTTC
CASSPRGSNNEQFF
>.|15|TRBV19|TRBJ2-6|.
TGTGCCAGTAGTGTCAGCGACTCTGGGGCCAACGTCCTGACTTTC
CASSVSDSGANVLTF
>TRBD1|15|TRBV7-9|TRBJ1-4|.
TGTGCCAGCAGCTTAGGACAGGGTGGTAATGAAAAACTGTTTTTT
CASSLGQGGNEKLFF
>TRBD1|12|TRBV29-1|TRBJ1-2|.
TGCAGCGCTCGTCAGGGGGATTATGGCTACACCTTC
CSARQGDYGYTF
>.|15|TRBV11-3|TRBJ2-3|few
TGTGCCAGCAGCTTAGAAGCTAGCGATCAAGATACGCAGTATTTT
CASSLEASDQDTQYF
>TRBD1|15|TRBV4-3|TRBJ2-3|.
TGCGCCAGCAGCCAAGAGGGACAGTCTCCAGATACGCAGTATTTT
CASSQEGQSPDTQYF
>TRBD1|15|TRBV18|TRBJ1-1|.
TGTGCCAGCTCACTGGGGACAGGGGCGAACACTGAAGCTTTCTTT
CASSLGTGANTEAFF
>.|18|TRBV5-6|TRBJ1-3|.
TGTGCCAGCAGCTTGCCCGGCGGGGTTTTACCTTCTGGAAACACCATATATTTT
CASSLPGGVLPSGNTIYF
>.|17|TRBV27|TRBJ2-3|.
TGTGCCAGCAGTTTATATATACCGGGGAAGGGCCCAGATACGCAGTATTTT
CASSLYIPGKGPDTQYF
>.|13|TRBV7-2|TRBJ1-1|.
TGTGCCAGCAGCTTAGTGGAAGAGGGGCCGGCTTTCTTT
CASSLVEEGPAFF
>.|11|TRBV9|TRBJ1-2|.
TGTGCCAGCAGCCAACTGGGTGGCTACACCTTC
CASSQLGGYTF
>TRBD1|17|TRBV18|TRBJ2-3|.
TGTGCCAGCTCGTTGACAGGGGGTCGCCTCCTCACAGATACGCAGTATTTT
CASSLTGGRLLTDTQYF
>.|12|TRBV5-1|TRBJ2-7|few
TGCGCCAGCAGTAAACAGGGCGACGAGCAGTACTTC
CASSKQGDEQYF
>TRBD2|17|TRBV7-9|TRBJ2-7|.
TGCGCCAGCAGCCAGGATGGAGCCGGGAGGCGTCCCGGCGAGCAGTACTTC
CASSQDGAGRRPGEQYF
>TRBD1|15|TRBV19|TRBJ1-1|.
TGTGCCAGTAGTATAGATGGCAGGGGGAACGCTGAAGCTTTCTTT
CASSIDGRGNAEAFF
>.|14|TRBV6-1|TRBJ2-3|.
TGTGCCAGCAGTGAAGGGGTGGCCACAGATACGCAGTATTTT
CASSEGVATDTQYF
>.|13|TRBV7-2|TRBJ1-3|.
TGTGCCAGCAGCCCACTAACTGGAAACACCATATATTTT
CASSPLTGNTIYF
>.|13|TRBV27|TRBJ2-1|.
TGTGCCAGCAGTTGGACAGAGAACAATGAGCAGTTCTTC
CASSWTENNEQFF
>.|15|TRBV2|TRBJ1-2|.
TGTGCCAGTTCGAGGGAGGGGCATGGAAACTATGGCTACACCTTC
CASSREGHGNYGYTF
>TRBD2|18|TRBV5-1|TRBJ2-3|.
TGCGCCAGCAGCTTGATTCGCGGGGGAGTACTTAGCACAGATACGCAGTATTTT
CASSLIRGGVLSTDTQYF
>.|17|TRBV4-3|TRBJ1-2|.
TGCGCCAGCAGCCAAGAACTGAGGGCAGGGTCTAACTATGGCTACACCTTC
CASSQELRAGSNYGYTF
>TRBD2|17|TRBV5-1|TRBJ2-1|.
TGCGCCAGCAGCTCCCGGGTTAGCGGGGACTCCTACAATGAGCAGTTCTTC
CASSSRVSGDSYNEQFF